This T cell receptor (beta chain) was observed in a study of CD4+ T cells in melanoma. Study observations and caveats: CD8+ T cell, macrophage and B cell function reportedly correlated with neoantigen-specific CD4+ T cells. Neoantigen-specific CD4+ T cells in melanoma reportedly had diverse differentiation states.

The CDR3 has 16 amino acids. J was trimmed by 2 bases and V by 1 base; bases with no gene match: 5. Germline-derived CDR1 and CDR2 are MGHRA and YSYEKL. The protocol was immunoSEQ multiplex PCR, while the TCRdb copy is restricted to in-frame clones and leaves out a portion. The table has 13,000 to 15,000 clones, around 68% seen once. Remarks on this clone: Its antigen remains unknown.

The source material was cells from a culture (not recorded whether cultured in vitro). The TCR was taken from a human donor with melanoma. The V and J genes are TRBV4-1 and TRBJ2-7, with 10 nucleotides matching TRBD2. The CDR3 sequence: CASSQVLAGVPYEQYF. The CDR3 DNA is TGCGCCAGCAGCCAAGTTCTAGCGGGGGTACCCTACGAGCAGTACTTC.